This T cell receptor beta chain was sequenced for a study of blood T cell repertoires in COVID-19. The V and J ends lost 4 bases and 8 bases, in that order; junction bases with no gene match: 6. The CDR3 is 15 residues long. CDR1 and CDR2 (germline): LGHNA, YNFKEQ. Assay: immunoSEQ multiplex PCR; the TCRdb copy retains only in-frame clones and omits some. The data show about 270,000 clones, roughly 88% seen once. This clonotype was obtained from a woman aged 40 to 55 with acute COVID-19. This chain connects TRBV4-2 to TRBJ1-4, with 11 bases fitting TRBD1. Sequenced: PBMCs or T cells enriched from blood (not recorded which). The CDR3 bases are TGTGCCAGCAGCCGGACAGGGGGCCGGGAAGAAAAACTGTTTTTT. Protein: CASSRTGGREEKLFF.